This T cell receptor beta chain was sequenced for a study of cytomegalovirus exposure and HLA in healthy donors. Study results and caveats: While the bulk of TCR sequences proved rare, some public TCRs turned up in many donors. TCR beta sequences numbering around 15,000 were associated with HLA alleles at 0.05 false discovery rate in a later analysis. With later analysis, a missense DCLRE1C variant became linked to TCR beta V- and J-gene trimming.

Germline-derived CDR1 and CDR2 are MNHEY and SMNVEV (reference sequence). The CDR3 sequence is 15 residues long. V was clipped by 1 base and J by 4 bases; unmatched bases: 6. It was with 60 Vbeta and 13 Jbeta primers that the PCR ran. Sequenced by immunoSEQ multiplex PCR; TCRdb stores in-frame clones only, minus some. Counted here are more than 130,000 clones, about 82% occurring once; the ten biggest clones make up roughly 2.2%. About this clone itself: What it binds is unknown.

The sequence derives from a man between 25 and 39 years old in good health and CMV-seronegative. The material sequenced was PBMCs. V and J are TRBV27 and TRBJ2-7; 8 bases are shared with TRBD1. The CDR3, as DNA: TGTGCCAGCAGTTTATTGGACAGGGCGAAGTACGAGCAGTACTTC. Amino acid sequence: CASSLLDRAKYEQYF.